This T cell receptor (beta chain) derives from a study of OX40 agonist ivuxolimab in advanced cancers. Regarding the study as a whole: Some patients who did not respond also had low normalized T-cell clonal expansion. Among the lowest levels of clonal expansion were found in partial responders at 0.1-3.0 mg/kg.

V lost 1 base and J 8 bases, leaving 11 bases between the germline ends. The CDR3 is made up of 13 amino acids. Germline V CDR1 and CDR2: MDHEN, SYDVKM. Measured with immunoSEQ multiplex PCR; TCRdb has only the in-frame clones, and not every one. The sample has over 75,000 clones; roughly nine tenths are singletons. On this clone itself: As yet, its antigen is unknown.

The sample consisted of CD4+ or CD8+ T cells sorted from blood, taken in a trial of the OX40 agonist ivuxolimab. This chain connects TRBV28 to TRBJ1-2; weak D call: TRBD1 (6 bases). The source is an adult with an advanced solid tumor such as melanoma, head and neck, liver or kidney cancer. In DNA form, the CDR3 reads TGTGCCAGCAGTTTATCTACAGGGAAGGGCTACACCTTC. This encodes CASSLSTGKGYTF.